This T cell receptor (beta chain) is drawn from a study of blood T cell repertoires in COVID-19. Here immunoSEQ multiplex PCR was the method, and the copy in TCRdb shows in-frame clones only, minus some. The repertoire holds some 300,000 clones, with approximately 86% as singletons. Germline CDR1 SGHDT, CDR2 YYEEEE. The J segment lost 2 bases and the V segment lost 4 bases, leaving 4 bases of the junction unmatched. The CDR3 contains 16 residues. The rearrangement links TRBV5-6 to TRBJ2-4; TRBD1 aligns across 12 bases. The sample consisted of peripheral blood. The TCR originated in a woman in her forties or fifties with active or convalescent COVID-19. The CDR3 sequence is CASSPGQGASKNIQYF. As DNA, the CDR3 is TGTGCCAGCAGCCCGGGACAGGGGGCGTCCAAAAACATTCAGTACTTC.